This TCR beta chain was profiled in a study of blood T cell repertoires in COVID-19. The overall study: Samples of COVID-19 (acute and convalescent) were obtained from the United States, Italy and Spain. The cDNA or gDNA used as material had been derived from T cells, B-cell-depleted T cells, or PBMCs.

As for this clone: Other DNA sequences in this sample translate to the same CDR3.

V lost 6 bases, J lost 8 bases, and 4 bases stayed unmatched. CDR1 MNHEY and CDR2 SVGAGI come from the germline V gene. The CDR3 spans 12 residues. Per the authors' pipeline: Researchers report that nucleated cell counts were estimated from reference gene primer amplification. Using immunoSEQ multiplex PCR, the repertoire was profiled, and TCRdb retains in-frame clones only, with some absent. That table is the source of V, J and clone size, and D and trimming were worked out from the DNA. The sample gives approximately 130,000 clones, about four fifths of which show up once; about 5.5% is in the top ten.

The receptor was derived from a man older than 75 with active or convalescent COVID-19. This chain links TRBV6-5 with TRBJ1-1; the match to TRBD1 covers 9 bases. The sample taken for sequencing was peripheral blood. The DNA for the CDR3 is TGTGCCAGCAGCCGGGGACAGGGAGAAGCTTTCTTT. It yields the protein CASSRGQGEAFF.